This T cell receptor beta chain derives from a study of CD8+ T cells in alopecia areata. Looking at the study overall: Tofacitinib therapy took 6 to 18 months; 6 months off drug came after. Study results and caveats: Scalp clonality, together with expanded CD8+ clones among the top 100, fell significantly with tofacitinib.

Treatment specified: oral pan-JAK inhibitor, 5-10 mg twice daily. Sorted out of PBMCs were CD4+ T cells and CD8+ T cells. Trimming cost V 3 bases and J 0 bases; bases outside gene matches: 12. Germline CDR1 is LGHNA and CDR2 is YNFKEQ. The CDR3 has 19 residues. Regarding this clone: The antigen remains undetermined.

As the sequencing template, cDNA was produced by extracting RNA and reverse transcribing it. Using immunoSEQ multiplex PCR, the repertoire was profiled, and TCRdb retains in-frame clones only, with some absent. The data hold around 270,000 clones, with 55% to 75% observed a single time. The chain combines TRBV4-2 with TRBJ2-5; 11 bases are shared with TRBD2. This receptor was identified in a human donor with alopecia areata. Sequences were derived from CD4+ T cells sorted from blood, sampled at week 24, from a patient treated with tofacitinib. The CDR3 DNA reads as TGTGCCAGCAGCCAGTTGAGTACTAGCGGGGGCCCTAACCAAGAGACCCAGTACTTC. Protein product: CASSQLSTSGGPNQETQYF.